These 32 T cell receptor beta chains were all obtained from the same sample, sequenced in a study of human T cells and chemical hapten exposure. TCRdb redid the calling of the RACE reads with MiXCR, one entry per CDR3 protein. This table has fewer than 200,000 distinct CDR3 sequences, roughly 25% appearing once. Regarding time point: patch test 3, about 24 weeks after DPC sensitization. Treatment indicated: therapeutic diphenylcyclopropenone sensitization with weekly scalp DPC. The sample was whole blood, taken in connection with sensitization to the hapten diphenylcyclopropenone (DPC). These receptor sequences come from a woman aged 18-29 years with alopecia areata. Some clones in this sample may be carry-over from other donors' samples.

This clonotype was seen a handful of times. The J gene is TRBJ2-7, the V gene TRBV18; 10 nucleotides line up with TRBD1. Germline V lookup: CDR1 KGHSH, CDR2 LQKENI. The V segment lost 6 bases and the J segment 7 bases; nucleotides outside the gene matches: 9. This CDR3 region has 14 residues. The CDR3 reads CASSPTGGAREQYF. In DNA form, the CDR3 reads TGTGCCAGCTCCCCGACAGGGGGCGCGAGGGAGCAGTACTTC. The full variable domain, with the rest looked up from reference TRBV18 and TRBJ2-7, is NAGVMQNPRHLVRRRGQEARLRCSPMKGHSHVYWYRQLPEEGLKFMVYLQKENIIDESGMPKERFSAEFPKEGPSILRIQQVVRGDSAAYFCASSPTGGAREQYFGPGTRLTVT.

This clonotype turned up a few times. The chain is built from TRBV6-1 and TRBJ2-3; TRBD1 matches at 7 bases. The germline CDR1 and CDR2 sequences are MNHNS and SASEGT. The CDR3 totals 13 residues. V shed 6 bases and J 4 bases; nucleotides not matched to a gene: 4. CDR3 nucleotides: TGTGCCAGCAGCAACAGGGGCGCAGATACGCAGTATTTT. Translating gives CASSNRGADTQYF.

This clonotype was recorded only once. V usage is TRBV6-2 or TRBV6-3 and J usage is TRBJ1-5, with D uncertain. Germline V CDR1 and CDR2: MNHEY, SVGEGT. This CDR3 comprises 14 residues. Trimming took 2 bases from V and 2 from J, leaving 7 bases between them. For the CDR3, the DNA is TGTGCCAGCAGTTACGCGGAGGGCAATCAGCCCCAGCATTTT. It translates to CASSYAEGNQPQHF.

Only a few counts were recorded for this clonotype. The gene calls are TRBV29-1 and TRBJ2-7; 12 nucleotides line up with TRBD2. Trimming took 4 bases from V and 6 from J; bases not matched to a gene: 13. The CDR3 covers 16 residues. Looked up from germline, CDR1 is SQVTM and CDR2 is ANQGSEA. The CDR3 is CSVARLAGDSKSEQYF. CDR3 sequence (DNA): TGCAGCGTTGCCCGACTAGCGGGGGACAGTAAGTCCGAGCAGTACTTC.

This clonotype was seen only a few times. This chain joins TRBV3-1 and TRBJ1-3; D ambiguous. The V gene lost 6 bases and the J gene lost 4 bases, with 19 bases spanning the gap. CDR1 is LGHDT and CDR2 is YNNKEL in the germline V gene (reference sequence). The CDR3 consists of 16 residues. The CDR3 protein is CASSHTGRGGGNTIYF. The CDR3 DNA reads TGTGCCAGCAGTCACACTGGCCGCGGCGGGGGAAACACCATATATTTT.

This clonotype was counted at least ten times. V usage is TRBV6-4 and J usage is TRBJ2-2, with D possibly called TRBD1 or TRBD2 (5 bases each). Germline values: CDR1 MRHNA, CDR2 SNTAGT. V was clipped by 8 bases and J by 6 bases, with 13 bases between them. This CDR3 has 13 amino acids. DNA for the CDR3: TGTGCCAGCGGGGACCGGTTGTCCGGGGAGCTGTTTTTT. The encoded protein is CASGDRLSGELFF.

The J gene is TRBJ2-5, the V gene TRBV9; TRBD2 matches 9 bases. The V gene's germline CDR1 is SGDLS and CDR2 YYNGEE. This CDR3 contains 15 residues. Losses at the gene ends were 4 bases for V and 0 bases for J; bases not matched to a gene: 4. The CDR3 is CASSPSGMYQETQYF. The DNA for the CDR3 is TGTGCCAGCAGCCCTAGCGGGATGTACCAAGAGACCCAGTACTTC.

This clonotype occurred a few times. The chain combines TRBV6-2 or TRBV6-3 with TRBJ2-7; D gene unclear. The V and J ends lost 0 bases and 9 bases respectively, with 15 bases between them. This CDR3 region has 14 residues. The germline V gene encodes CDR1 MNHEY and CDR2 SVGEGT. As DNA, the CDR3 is TGTGCCAGCAGTTACTCGAGCAGTTCTACGAGGCAGTACTTC. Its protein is CASSYSSSSTRQYF.

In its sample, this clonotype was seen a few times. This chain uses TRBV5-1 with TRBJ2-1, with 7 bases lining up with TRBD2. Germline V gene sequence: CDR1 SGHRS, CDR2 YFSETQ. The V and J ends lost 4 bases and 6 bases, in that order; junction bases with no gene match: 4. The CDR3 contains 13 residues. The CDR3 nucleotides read TGCGCCAGCAGCCCCAGCGGGGCCAATGAGCAGTTCTTC. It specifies CASSPSGANEQFF. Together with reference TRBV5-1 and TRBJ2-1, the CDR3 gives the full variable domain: KAGVTQTPRYLIKTRGQQVTLSCSPISGHRSVSWYQQTPGQGLQFLFEYFSETQRNKGNFPGRFSGRQFSNSRSEMNVSTLELGDSALYLCASSPSGANEQFFGPGTRLTVL.

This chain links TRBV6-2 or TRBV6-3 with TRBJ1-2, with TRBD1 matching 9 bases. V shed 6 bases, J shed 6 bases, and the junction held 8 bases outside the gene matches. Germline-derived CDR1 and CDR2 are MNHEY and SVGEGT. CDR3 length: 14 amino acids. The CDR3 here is CASSQRTGEDGYTF. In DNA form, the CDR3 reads TGTGCCAGCAGCCAACGGACAGGGGAGGATGGCTACACCTTC.

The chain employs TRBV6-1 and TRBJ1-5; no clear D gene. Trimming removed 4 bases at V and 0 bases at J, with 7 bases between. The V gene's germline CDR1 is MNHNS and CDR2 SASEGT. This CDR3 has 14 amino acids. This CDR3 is CASSVYDSNQPQHF. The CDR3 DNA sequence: TGTGCCAGCAGTGTTTATGATAGCAATCAGCCCCAGCATTTT.

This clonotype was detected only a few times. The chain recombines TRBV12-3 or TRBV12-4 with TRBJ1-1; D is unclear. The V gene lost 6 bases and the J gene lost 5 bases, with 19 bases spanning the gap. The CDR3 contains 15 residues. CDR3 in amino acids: CASSDLTGLRTEAFF. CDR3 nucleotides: TGTGCCAGCAGCGATCTCACCGGTTTGCGTACTGAAGCTTTCTTT.

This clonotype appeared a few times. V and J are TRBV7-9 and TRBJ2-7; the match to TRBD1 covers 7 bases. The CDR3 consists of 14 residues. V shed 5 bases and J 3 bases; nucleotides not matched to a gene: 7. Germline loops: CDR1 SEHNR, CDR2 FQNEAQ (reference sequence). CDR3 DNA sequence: TGTGCCAGCAGCCCGGGGACAGTCAACTACGAGCAGTACTTC. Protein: CASSPGTVNYEQYF.

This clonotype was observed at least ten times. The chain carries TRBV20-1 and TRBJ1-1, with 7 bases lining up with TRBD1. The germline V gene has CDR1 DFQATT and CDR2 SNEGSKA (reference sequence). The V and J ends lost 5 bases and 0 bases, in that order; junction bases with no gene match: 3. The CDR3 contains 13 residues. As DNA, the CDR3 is TGCAGTGCTTTGGGACAGCTGAACACTGAAGCTTTCTTT. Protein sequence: CSALGQLNTEAFF.

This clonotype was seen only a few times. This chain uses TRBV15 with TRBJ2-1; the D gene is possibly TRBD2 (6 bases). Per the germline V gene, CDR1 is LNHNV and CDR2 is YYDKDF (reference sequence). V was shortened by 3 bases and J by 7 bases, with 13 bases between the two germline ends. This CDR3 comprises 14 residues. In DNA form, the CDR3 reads TGTGCCACCAGCAGGGCGGGACGGGTGAATGAGCAGTTCTTC. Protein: CATSRAGRVNEQFF.

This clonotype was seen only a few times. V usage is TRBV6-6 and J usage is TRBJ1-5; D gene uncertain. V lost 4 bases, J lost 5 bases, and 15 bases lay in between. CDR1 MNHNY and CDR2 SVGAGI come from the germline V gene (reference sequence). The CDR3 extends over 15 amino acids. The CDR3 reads CASSSLGRRDQPQHF. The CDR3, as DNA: TGTGCCAGCAGTTCCCTCGGAAGGCGGGATCAGCCCCAGCATTTT.

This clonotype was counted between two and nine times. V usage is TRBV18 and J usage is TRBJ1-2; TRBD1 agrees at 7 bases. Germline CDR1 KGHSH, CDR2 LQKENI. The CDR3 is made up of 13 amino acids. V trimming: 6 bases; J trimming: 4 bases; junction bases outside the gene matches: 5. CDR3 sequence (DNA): TGTGCCAGCTCCCCGGGACAGACCTATGGCTACACCTTC. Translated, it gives CASSPGQTYGYTF.

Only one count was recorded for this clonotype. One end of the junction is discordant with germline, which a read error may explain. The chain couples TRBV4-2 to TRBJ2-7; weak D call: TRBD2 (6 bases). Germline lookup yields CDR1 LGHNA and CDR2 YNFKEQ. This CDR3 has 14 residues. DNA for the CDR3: TGTGCCAGCCGCCAGACTAGGGACCAATACGAGCAGTACTTC. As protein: CASRQTRDQYEQYF.

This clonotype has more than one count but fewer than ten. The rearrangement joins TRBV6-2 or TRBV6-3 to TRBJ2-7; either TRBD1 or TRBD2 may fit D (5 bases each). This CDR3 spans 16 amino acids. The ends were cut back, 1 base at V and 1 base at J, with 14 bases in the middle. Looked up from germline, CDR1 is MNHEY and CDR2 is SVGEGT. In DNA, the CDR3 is TGTGCCAGCAGTTACTTGGCAGGGAGTGTATCCTACGAGCAGTACTTC. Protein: CASSYLAGSVSYEQYF.

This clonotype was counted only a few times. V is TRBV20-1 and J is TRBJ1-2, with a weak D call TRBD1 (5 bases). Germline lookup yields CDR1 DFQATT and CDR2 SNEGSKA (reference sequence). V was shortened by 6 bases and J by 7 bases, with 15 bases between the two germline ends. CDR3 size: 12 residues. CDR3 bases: TGCAGTGCCCAACCGTTGGGGGTTGGCTACACCTTC. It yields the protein CSAQPLGVGYTF.

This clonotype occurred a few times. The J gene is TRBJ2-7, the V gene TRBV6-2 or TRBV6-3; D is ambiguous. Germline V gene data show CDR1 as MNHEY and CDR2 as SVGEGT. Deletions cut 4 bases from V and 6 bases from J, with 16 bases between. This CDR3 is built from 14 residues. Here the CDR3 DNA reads TGTGCCAGCAGTTCAAGCCTCTCACAAGGCGAGCAGTACTTC. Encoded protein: CASSSSLSQGEQYF.

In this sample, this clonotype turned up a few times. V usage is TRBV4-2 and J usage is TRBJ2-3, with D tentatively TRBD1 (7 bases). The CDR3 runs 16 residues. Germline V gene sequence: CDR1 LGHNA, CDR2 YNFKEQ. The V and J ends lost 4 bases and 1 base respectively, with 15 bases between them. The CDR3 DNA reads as TGTGCCAGCAGCCCCAGGGGGAGGAGGGGCACAGATACGCAGTATTTT. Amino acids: CASSPRGRRGTDTQYF.

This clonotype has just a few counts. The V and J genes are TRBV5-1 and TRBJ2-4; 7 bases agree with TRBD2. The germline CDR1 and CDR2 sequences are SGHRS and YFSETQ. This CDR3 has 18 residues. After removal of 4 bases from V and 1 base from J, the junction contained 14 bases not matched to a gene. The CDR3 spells CASSNRQPGLPAKNIQYF. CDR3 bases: TGCGCCAGCAGCAACCGCCAGCCGGGACTACCGGCCAAAAACATTCAGTACTTC.

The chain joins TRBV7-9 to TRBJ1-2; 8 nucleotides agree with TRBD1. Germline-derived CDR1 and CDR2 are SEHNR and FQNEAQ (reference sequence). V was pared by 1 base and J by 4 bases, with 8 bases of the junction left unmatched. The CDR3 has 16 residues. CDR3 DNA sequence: TGTGCCAGCAGCTTAGGGGGACAGGCGATGTTCTATGGCTACACCTTC. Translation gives CASSLGGQAMFYGYTF.

This chain's CDR3 is CSVEVRARGTEAFF. The CDR3 nucleotides are TGCAGCGTTGAGGTCCGGGCACGAGGGACTGAAGCTTTCTTT. V is TRBV29-1 and J is TRBJ1-1, with unresolved D. V was trimmed by 3 bases and J by 5 bases, leaving 16 bases between them. Germline V CDR1 and CDR2: SQVTM, ANQGSEA. The CDR3 extends over 14 amino acids.

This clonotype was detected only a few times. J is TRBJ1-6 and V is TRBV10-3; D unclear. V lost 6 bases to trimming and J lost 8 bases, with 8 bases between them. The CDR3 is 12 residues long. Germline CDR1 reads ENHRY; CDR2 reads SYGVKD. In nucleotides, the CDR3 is TGTGCCATCAGCCCCATCGATTCACCCCTCCACTTT. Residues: CAISPIDSPLHF.

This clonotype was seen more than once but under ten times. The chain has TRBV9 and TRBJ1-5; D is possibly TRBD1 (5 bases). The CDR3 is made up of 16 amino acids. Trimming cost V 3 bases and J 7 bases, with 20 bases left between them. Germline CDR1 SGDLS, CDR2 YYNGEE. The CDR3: CASSASGDRRGQPQHF. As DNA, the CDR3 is TGTGCCAGCAGCGCCAGTGGGGACCGCCGGGGGCAGCCCCAGCATTTT.

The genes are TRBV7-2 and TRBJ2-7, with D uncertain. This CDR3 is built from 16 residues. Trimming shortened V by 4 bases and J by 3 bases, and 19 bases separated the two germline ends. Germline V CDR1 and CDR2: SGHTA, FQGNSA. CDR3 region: CASSSGWGGTDYEQYF. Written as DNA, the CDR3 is TGTGCCAGCAGCTCTGGTTGGGGTGGCACTGACTACGAGCAGTACTTC.

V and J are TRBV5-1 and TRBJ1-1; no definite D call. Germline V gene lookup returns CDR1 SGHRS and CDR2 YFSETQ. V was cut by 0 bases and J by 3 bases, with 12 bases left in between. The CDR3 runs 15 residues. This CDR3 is CASSLGRRWDTEAFF. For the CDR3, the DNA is TGCGCCAGCAGCTTGGGACGGAGATGGGACACTGAAGCTTTCTTT.

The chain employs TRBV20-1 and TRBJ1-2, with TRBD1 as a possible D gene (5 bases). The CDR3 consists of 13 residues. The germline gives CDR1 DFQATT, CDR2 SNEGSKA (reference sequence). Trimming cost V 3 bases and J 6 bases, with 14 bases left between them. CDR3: CSARTQGVDGYTF. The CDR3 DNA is TGCAGTGCTAGGACCCAGGGTGTCGATGGCTACACCTTC.

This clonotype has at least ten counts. The CDR3 protein is CASSSGLAGTDTQYF. The CDR3 DNA reads TGTGCCAGCAGTTCGGGACTAGCCGGCACAGATACGCAGTATTTT. The chain links TRBV6-2 or TRBV6-3 to TRBJ2-3, with 9 bases aligning to TRBD2. The CDR3 length is 15 residues. V lost 4 bases, J lost 1 base, and 3 bases stayed unmatched. CDR1 and CDR2 (germline): MNHEY, SVGEGT.

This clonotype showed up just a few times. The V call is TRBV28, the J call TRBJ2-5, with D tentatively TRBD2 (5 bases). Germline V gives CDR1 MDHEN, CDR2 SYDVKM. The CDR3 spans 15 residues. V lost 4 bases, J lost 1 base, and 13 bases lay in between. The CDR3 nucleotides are TGTGCCAGCAGTTGGATGGACTCCTCCCAAGAGACCCAGTACTTC. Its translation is CASSWMDSSQETQYF.